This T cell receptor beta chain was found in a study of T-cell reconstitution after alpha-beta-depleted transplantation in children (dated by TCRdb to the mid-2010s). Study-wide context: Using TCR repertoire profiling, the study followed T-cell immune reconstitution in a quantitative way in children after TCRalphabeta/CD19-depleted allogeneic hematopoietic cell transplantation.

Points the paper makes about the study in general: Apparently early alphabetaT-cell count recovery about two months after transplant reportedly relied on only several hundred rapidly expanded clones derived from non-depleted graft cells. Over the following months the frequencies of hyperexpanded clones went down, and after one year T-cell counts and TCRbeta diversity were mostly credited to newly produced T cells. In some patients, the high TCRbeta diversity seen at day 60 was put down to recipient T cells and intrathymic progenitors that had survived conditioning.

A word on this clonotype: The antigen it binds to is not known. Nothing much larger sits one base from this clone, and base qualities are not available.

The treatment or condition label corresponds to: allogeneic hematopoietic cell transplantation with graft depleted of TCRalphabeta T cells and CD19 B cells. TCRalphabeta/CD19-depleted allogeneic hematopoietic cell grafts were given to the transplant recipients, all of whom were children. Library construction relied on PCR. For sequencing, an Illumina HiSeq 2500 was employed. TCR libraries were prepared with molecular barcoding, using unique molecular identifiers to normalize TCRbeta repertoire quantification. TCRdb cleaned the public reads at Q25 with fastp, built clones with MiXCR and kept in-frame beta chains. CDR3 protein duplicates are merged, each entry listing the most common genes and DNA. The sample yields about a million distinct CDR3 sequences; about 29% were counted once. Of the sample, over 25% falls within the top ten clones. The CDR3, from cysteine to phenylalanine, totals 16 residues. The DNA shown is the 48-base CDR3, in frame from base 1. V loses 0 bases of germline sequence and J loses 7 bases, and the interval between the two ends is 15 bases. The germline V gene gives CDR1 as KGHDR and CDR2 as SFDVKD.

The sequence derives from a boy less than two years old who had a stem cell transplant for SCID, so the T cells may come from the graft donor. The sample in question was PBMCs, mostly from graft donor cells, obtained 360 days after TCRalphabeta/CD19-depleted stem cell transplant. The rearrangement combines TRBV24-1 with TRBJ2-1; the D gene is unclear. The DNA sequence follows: TGTGCCACCAGTGATTTGACCAGCTCTAAGTGGAATGAGCAGTTCTTC. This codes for CATSDLTSSKWNEQFF.